Sequencing of this T cell receptor (beta chain) was carried out in a study of OX40 agonist ivuxolimab in advanced cancers. This clone has a single count. Profiled with immunoSEQ multiplex PCR; TCRdb holds only in-frame clones, not every one. Among about 120,000 clones listed, about nine tenths were seen once. This CDR3 comprises 12 residues. V lost 6 bases and J 2 bases, leaving 7 bases between the germline ends. Germline CDR1 and CDR2: MNHNS and SASEGT. The sequence was collected from an adult with an advanced solid tumor such as melanoma, head and neck, liver or kidney cancer. The sample consisted of CD4+ or CD8+ T cells sorted from blood, taken in a trial of the OX40 agonist ivuxolimab. This chain links TRBV6-1 with TRBJ2-5; D might be TRBD1 (5 bases). CDR3 coding DNA: TGTGCCAGCAGGCAGGGTCAAGAGACCCAGTACTTC. It is translated as CASRQGQETQYF.